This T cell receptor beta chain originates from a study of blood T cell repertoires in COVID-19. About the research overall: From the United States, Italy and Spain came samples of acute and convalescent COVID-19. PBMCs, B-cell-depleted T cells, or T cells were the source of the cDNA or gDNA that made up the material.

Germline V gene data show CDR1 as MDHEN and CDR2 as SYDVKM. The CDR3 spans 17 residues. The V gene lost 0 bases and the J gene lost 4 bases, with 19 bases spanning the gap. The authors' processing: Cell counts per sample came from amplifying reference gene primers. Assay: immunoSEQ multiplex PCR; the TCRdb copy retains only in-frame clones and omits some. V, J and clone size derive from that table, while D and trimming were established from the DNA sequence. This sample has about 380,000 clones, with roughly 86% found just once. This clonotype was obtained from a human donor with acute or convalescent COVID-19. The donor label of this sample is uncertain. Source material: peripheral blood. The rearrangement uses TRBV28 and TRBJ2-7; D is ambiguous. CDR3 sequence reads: CASSLWARGNTPYEQYF. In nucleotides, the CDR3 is TGTGCCAGCAGTTTATGGGCTCGCGGAAACACCCCTTACGAGCAGTACTTC.